This is a list of T cell receptor beta chains from one sample in a study of early T cells in non-severe SARS-CoV-2 infection. TCRdb re-derived calls from the 5' RACE reads in MiXCR, one entry per CDR3 protein. The table has tens of thousands of distinct CDR3 sequences, 20% to 25% seen once; the top ten hold roughly 4.2%. The specimen comprised whole blood, sampled at baseline. The receptors were gathered from an adult who was a healthcare worker with PCR-confirmed SARS-CoV-2 infection or an uninfected control (not recorded which). Both conserved end residues are part of each CDR3. The D gene is left open where the match is weak. A row's size may be missing; if present it is once, few, many or a size class.

16 | TRBJ2-5 | TRBD1 | NA | TRBV4-1 | CASSHQGRGRRETQYF | TGCGCCAGCAGCCACCAGGGCAGGGGGCGCCGAGAGACCCAGTACTTC
13 | TRBJ2-7 | TRBD1 | NA | TRBV29-1 | CSVRQGESYEQYF | TGCAGCGTTAGACAGGGGGAAAGCTACGAGCAGTACTTC
15 | TRBJ2-2 | NA | few | TRBV12-3/TRBV12-4 | CASKPGGGYTGELFF | TGTGCCAGCAAACCAGGCGGAGGGTACACCGGGGAGCTGTTTTTT
14 | TRBJ2-3 | NA | NA | TRBV7-3 | CASSLSRHTDTQYF | TGTGCCAGCAGCCTTTCAAGGCACACAGATACGCAGTATTTT
14 | TRBJ1-1 | NA | once | TRBV29-1 | CSALPDSFNTEAFF | TGCAGCGCCCTACCGGACAGTTTTAACACTGAAGCTTTCTTT
11 | TRBJ2-7 | NA | NA | TRBV12-3/TRBV12-4 | CASSYLYEQYF | TGTGCCAGCAGTTACCTCTACGAGCAGTACTTC
16 | TRBJ2-1 | TRBD2 | NA | TRBV9 | CASSVGTSGGGNEQFF | TGTGCCAGCAGCGTAGGGACTAGCGGGGGTGGTAATGAGCAGTTCTTC
16 | TRBJ2-3 | NA | NA | TRBV5-5 | CASSLGYSSQQDTQYF | TGTGCCAGCAGCTTGGGATACTCAAGTCAACAAGATACGCAGTATTTT
12 | TRBJ1-1 | NA | NA | TRBV6-2/TRBV6-3 | CASSYWSAEAFF | TGTGCCAGCAGTTACTGGTCGGCCGAAGCTTTCTTT
15 | TRBJ1-4 | NA | many | TRBV19 | CASSATGTGNEKLFF | TGTGCCAGTAGTGCGACCGGGACGGGAAATGAAAAACTGTTTTTT
15 | TRBJ2-7 | NA | NA | TRBV6-5 | CASSYGSARSYEQYF | TGTGCCAGCAGTTACGGATCGGCCAGATCCTACGAGCAGTACTTC
16 | TRBJ1-2 | NA | NA | TRBV5-5 | CASSISLQGNGDGYTF | TGTGCCAGCAGCATATCGTTACAGGGTAACGGGGATGGCTACACCTTC